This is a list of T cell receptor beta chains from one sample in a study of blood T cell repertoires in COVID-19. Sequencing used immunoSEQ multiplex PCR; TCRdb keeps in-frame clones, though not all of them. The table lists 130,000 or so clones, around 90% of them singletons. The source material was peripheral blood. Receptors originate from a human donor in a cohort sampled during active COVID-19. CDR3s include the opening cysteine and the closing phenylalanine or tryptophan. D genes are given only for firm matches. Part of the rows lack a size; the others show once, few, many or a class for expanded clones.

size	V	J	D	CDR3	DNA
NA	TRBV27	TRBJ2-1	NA	CATGTLEGFYNEQFF	TGTGCCACTGGGACCCTGGAGGGCTTCTACAATGAGCAGTTCTTC
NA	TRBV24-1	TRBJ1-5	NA	CATSDLDPGPQHF	TGTGCCACCAGTGACCTTGACCCGGGGCCCCAGCATTTT
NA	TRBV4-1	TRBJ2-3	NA	CASSQDRYATDTQYF	TGCGCCAGCAGCCAAGATCGGTACGCCACAGATACGCAGTATTTT
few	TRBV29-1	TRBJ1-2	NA	CSVGQGPDMDYGYTF	TGCAGCGTTGGGCAGGGGCCCGACATGGACTATGGCTACACCTTC
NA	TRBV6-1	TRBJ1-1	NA	CASSERVPAEAFF	TGTGCCAGCAGTGAACGAGTCCCGGCTGAAGCTTTCTTT
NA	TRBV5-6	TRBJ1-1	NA	CASSFGTGGAFF	TGTGCCAGCAGCTTTGGGACGGGGGGAGCTTTCTTT
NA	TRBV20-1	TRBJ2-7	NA	CSASSPHYEQYF	TGCAGTGCTAGTTCCCCCCACTACGAGCAGTACTTC
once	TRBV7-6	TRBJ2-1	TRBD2	CASSINSGGYSYNEQFF	TGTGCCAGCAGCATAAATAGCGGGGGATACTCCTACAATGAGCAGTTCTTC
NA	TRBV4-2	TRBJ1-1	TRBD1	CASSQDLGTGGDSAFF	TGTGCCAGCAGCCAAGATCTCGGGACAGGGGGCGATTCCGCTTTCTTT
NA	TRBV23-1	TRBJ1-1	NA	CASLSQGLGLRDPMNTEAFF	TGCGCCAGCCTTAGTCAGGGGTTGGGGTTAAGGGACCCCATGAACACTGAAGCTTTCTTT
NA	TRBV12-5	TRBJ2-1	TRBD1	CASGLSTGGSYNEQFF	TGTGCTAGTGGTTTGTCCACAGGGGGCTCCTACAATGAGCAGTTCTTC
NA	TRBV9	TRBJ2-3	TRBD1	CASSPRDRSTDTQYF	TGTGCCAGCAGCCCCCGGGACAGAAGCACAGATACGCAGTATTTT
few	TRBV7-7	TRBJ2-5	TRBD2	CASSRTGTSIFETQYF	TGTGCTAGCAGCCGAACCGGGACTAGTATTTTCGAGACCCAGTACTTC
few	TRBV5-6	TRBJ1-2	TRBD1	CASSSDRGSYGYTF	TGTGCCAGCAGCTCGGACAGGGGTTCCTATGGCTACACCTTC
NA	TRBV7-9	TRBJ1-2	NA	CASSEREALGYTF	TGTGCCAGCAGCGAACGAGAGGCCCTAGGCTACACCTTC
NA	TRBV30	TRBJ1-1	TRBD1	CAWSVQAGGVEAFF	TGTGCCTGGAGTGTACAGGCAGGGGGCGTTGAAGCTTTCTTT
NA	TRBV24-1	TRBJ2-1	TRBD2	CATSDPKTGTTYLEQFF	TGTGCCACCAGTGATCCTAAAACCGGGACTACCTATTTGGAGCAGTTCTTC
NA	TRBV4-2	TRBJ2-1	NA	CASSPSSGMSNEQFF	TGTGCCAGCAGCCCGAGCTCGGGGATGAGCAATGAGCAGTTCTTC
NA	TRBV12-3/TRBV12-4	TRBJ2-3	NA	CASSFVRADTQYF	TGTGCCAGCAGTTTTGTCCGGGCAGATACGCAGTATTTT
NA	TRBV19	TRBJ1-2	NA	CASSIGTGGGYTF	TGTGCCAGTAGCATCGGGACGGGAGGAGGCTACACCTTC
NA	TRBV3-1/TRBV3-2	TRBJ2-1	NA	CASSQEGPRDGYNEQFF	TGTGCCAGCAGCCAAGAGGGCCCCAGGGATGGGTACAATGAGCAGTTCTTC
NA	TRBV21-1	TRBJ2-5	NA	CASSKGRTEETQYF	TGTGCCAGCAGCAAAGGGCGGACAGAGGAGACCCAGTACTTC
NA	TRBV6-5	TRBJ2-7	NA	CASSYKRSRQSEQYF	TGTGCCAGCAGTTACAAACGATCCAGGCAATCCGAGCAGTACTTC
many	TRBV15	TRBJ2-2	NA	CATSRDQGGAGELFF	TGTGCCACCAGCAGAGATCAAGGGGGGGCCGGGGAGCTGTTTTTT
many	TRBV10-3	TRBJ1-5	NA	CAISDPGTSNQPQHF	TGTGCCATCAGTGATCCAGGAACTAGCAATCAGCCCCAGCATTTT
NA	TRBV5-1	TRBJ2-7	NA	CASGVDGFSYEQYF	TGCGCCAGCGGAGTCGACGGATTTTCCTACGAGCAGTACTTC
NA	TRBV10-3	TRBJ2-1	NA	CAISGTANNEQFF	TGTGCCATCAGCGGGACTGCCAACAATGAGCAGTTCTTC
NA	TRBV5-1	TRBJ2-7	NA	CASSLAQGSEQYF	TGCGCCAGCAGCTTGGCACAGGGCTCCGAGCAGTACTTC
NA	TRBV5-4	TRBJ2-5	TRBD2	CASSKGTSGPLGETQYF	TGTGCCAGCAGTAAAGGGACTAGCGGGCCGTTAGGAGAGACCCAGTACTTC
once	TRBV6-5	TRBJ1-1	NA	CASLGGIAEAFF	TGTGCCAGCCTAGGGGGTATCGCTGAAGCTTTCTTT
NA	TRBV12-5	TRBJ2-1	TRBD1	CASGSGQGEWNEQFF	TGTGCTAGTGGTTCGGGACAGGGAGAGTGGAATGAGCAGTTCTTC
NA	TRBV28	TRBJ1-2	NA	CASSITGWYGYTF	TGTGCCAGCAGTATTACAGGGTGGTATGGCTACACCTTC
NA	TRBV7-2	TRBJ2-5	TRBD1	CASSSPQGVWKYQETQYF	TGTGCCAGCAGCTCCCCCCAGGGGGTGTGGAAGTACCAAGAGACCCAGTACTTC
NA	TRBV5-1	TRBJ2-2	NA	CASSSPQGAGELFF	TGCGCCAGCAGCTCCCCACAGGGAGCCGGGGAGCTGTTTTTT
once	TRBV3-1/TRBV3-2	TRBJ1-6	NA	CASSQAVRESNSPLHF	TGTGCCAGCAGCCAGGCGGTGAGGGAAAGCAATTCACCCCTCCACTTT
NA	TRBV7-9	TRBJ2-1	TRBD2	CASSFGLAGYNEQFF	TGTGCCAGCAGCTTCGGACTAGCTGGCTACAATGAGCAGTTCTTC
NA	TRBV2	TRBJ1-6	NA	CASSPPVPVSPLHF	TGTGCCAGCAGTCCTCCGGTCCCGGTCTCACCCCTCCACTTT
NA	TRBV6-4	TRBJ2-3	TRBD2	CASSETSGRPYTDTQYF	TGTGCCAGCAGTGAAACTAGCGGGAGGCCCTACACAGATACGCAGTATTTT
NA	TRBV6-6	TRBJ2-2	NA	CASGTGETGELFF	TGTGCCAGCGGTACGGGGGAGACCGGGGAGCTGTTTTTT
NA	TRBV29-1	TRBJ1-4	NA	CSVKSGDPSTNEKLFF	TGCAGCGTAAAGAGCGGGGATCCCTCAACTAATGAAAAACTGTTTTTT
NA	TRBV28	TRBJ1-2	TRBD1	CASSPGTGSIGPYGYTF	TGTGCCAGCAGTCCCGGGACAGGCTCAATCGGCCCCTATGGCTACACCTTC
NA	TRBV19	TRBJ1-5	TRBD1	CASSVTGSNQPQHF	TGTGCCAGTAGTGTGACAGGGAGCAATCAGCCCCAGCATTTT
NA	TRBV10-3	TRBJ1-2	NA	CAISGLGAEGYTF	TGTGCCATCAGTGGACTGGGGGCAGAAGGCTACACCTTC